The 3 T cell receptor beta chains reported below all come from one sample, sequenced in a study of OX40 agonist ivuxolimab in advanced cancers. Profiled with immunoSEQ multiplex PCR; TCRdb holds only in-frame clones, not every one. Of 55,000 to 70,000 clones listed, about 84% are singletons. The sequencing here drew on CD4+ or CD8+ T cells sorted from blood, taken in a trial of the OX40 agonist ivuxolimab. The receptors were sampled from an adult with an advanced solid tumor such as melanoma, head and neck, liver or kidney cancer.

This chain connects TRBV18 to TRBJ1-1, with unresolved D. Germline loops: CDR1 KGHSH, CDR2 LQKENI. With 3 bases removed from V and 3 bases from J, the gap between germline ends came to 8 bases. This CDR3 has 13 amino acids. CDR3 in amino acids: CASSPRIDTEAFF. CDR3 DNA: TGTGCCAGCTCACCGAGGATCGACACTGAAGCTTTCTTT. Together with reference TRBV18 and TRBJ1-1, the CDR3 gives the full variable domain: NAGVMQNPRHLVRRRGQEARLRCSPMKGHSHVYWYRQLPEEGLKFMVYLQKENIIDESGMPKERFSAEFPKEGPSILRIQQVVRGDSAAYFCASSPRIDTEAFFGQGTRLTVV.

This sequence joins TRBV7-2 and TRBJ2-3, with D perhaps TRBD1 (5 bases). Trimming removed 4 bases at V and 5 bases at J, with 10 bases between. The germline gives CDR1 SGHTA, CDR2 FQGNSA. CDR3 length: 13 amino acids. CDR3 bases: TGTGCCAGCAGCTCAGACAGAGGAGATACGCAGTATTTT. Its translation is CASSSDRGDTQYF. The variable domain in full, with the rest retrieved from reference TRBV7-2 and TRBJ2-3, is GAGVSQSPSNKVTEKGKDVELRCDPISGHTALYWYRQSLGQGLEFLIYFQGNSAPDKSGLPSDRFSAERTGGSVSTLTIQRTQQEDSAVYLCASSSDRGDTQYFGPGTRLTVL.

This clone came up a few times. The CDR3 DNA sequence: TGTGCCAGCAGCTTCATACAGCGAGAGCAGTACTTC. Translated: CASSFIQREQYF. The chain recombines TRBV7-2 with TRBJ2-7; D is undetermined. The germline V and J ends were trimmed by 3 bases and 7 bases, with 10 bases remaining between them. Germline V gene sequence: CDR1 SGHTA, CDR2 FQGNSA. CDR3 length equals 12 residues.